These 24 T cell receptor beta chains share one sample of origin, sequenced in a study of T-cell reconstitution after alpha-beta-depleted transplantation in children. A library of TCRbeta sequences, prepared with unique molecular identifiers, was generated. MiXCR was run by TCRdb on the PCR reads, yielding one entry per CDR3 protein. The table includes roughly 500,000 distinct CDR3 sequences, about 31% detected once. Sample: PBMCs from the stem cell graft donor, taken from the stem cell graft. The receptors derive from a human donor who donated a stem cell graft to a child with aplastic anemia.

This clonotype was seen at least ten times. The rearrangement uses TRBV7-8 and TRBJ2-1; 7 nucleotides align to TRBD2. The length of the CDR3 is 16 residues. In germline, CDR1 is SGHVS, CDR2 FQNEAQ. Unmatched junction bases numbered 10, after V lost 5 bases and J lost 3 bases. This CDR3 is CASSKAGLRNYNEQFF. For the CDR3, the DNA is TGTGCCAGCAGCAAAGCGGGACTGAGGAACTACAATGAGCAGTTCTTC.

The chain uses TRBV9 and TRBJ2-1; D remains ambiguous. Trimming removed 0 bases at V and 4 bases at J, with 14 bases between. The CDR3 runs 16 residues. The V gene's germline CDR1 is SGDLS and CDR2 YYNGEE. This CDR3 is CASSVGNGFQYNEQFF. The CDR3 DNA is TGTGCCAGCAGCGTAGGAAACGGATTCCAATACAATGAGCAGTTCTTC.

This clonotype showed up just a few times. The genes are TRBV18 and TRBJ1-5; unclear D gene. The CDR3 loop spans 14 amino acids. Trimming shortened V by 3 bases and J by 0 bases, and 6 bases separated the two germline ends. Germline V gene data show CDR1 as KGHSH and CDR2 as LQKENI. CDR3: CASSPGSSNQPQHF. CDR3 nucleotides: TGTGCCAGCTCACCGGGGTCTAGCAATCAGCCCCAGCATTTT.

This clonotype was counted only a few times. The rearrangement joins TRBV5-4 to TRBJ2-5, with 7 positions matching TRBD1. This CDR3 contains 17 residues. After removal of 4 bases from V and 0 bases from J, the junction contained 12 bases not matched to a gene. In germline, CDR1 is SGHNT, CDR2 YYREEE (reference sequence). This CDR3 is CASSLDRSTQNQETQYF. The CDR3 bases are TGTGCCAGCAGCCTGGACAGGAGCACACAAAACCAAGAGACCCAGTACTTC.

A few counts support this clonotype. The rearrangement links TRBV6-2 or TRBV6-3 to TRBJ2-7; D remains ambiguous. V shed 5 bases and J shed 3 bases, with 11 bases lying between them. Germline values: CDR1 MNHEY, CDR2 SVGEGT. The CDR3 length is 13 residues. This CDR3 is CASSTVGSYEQYF. Here the CDR3 DNA reads TGTGCCAGCAGTACCGTGGGCAGCTACGAGCAGTACTTC.

The chain combines TRBV6-2 or TRBV6-3 with TRBJ1-2; no reliable D call. CDR1 MNHEY and CDR2 SVGEGT come from the germline V gene. Trimming removed 0 bases at V and 4 bases at J, with 6 bases between. The length of the CDR3 is 13 residues. The CDR3, as DNA: TGTGCCAGCAGTTACTCGTTAACCTATGGCTACACCTTC. Amino acid sequence: CASSYSLTYGYTF.

The gene calls are TRBV5-4 and TRBJ1-2, with D possibly matching TRBD1 (5 bases). V was pared by 2 bases and J by 4 bases, with 12 bases between. Germline V gene sequence: CDR1 SGHNT, CDR2 YYREEE (reference sequence). The CDR3 runs to 14 residues. The CDR3 coding sequence is TGTGCCAGCAGCTTCGGGACCCTTTGCTATGGCTACACCTTC. It codes for CASSFGTLCYGYTF. Based on the CDR3 plus reference TRBV5-4 and TRBJ1-2, the full variable domain is ETGVTQSPTHLIKTRGQQVTLRCSSQSGHNTVSWYQQALGQGPQFIFQYYREEENGRGNFPPRFSGLQFPNYSSELNVNALELDDSALYLCASSFGTLCYGYTFGSGTRLTVV.

The chain is built from TRBV7-8 and TRBJ1-1, with D perhaps matching TRBD1 (5 bases). Trimming shortened V by 7 bases and J by 4 bases, and 22 bases separated the two germline ends. The CDR3 runs 16 residues. The germline V gene encodes CDR1 SGHVS and CDR2 FQNEAQ. CDR3 sequence reads: CASNPVGGGYTTEAFF. CDR3 in DNA: TGTGCCAGCAACCCCGTTGGGGGTGGCTATACCACTGAAGCTTTCTTT.

The V call is TRBV29-1, the J call TRBJ1-1; D remains ambiguous. CDR1 SQVTM and CDR2 ANQGSEA come from the germline V gene. This CDR3 comprises 11 residues. Trimming removed 4 bases at V and 7 bases at J, with 10 bases between. CDR3 nucleotides: TGCAGCGTTGTCCTCGGCAGTGAAGCTTTCTTT. Protein product: CSVVLGSEAFF.

This chain connects TRBV30 to TRBJ2-1, with 8 bases fitting TRBD2. Germline trimming cut 3 bases from V and 0 bases from J; bases unmatched to any gene: 10. CDR1 GTSNPN and CDR2 SVGIG come from the germline V gene (reference sequence). The CDR3 is 17 residues long. CDR3: CAWSFTSGAHSYNEQFF. The DNA of the CDR3 is TGTGCCTGGAGCTTCACTAGCGGAGCCCACTCCTACAATGAGCAGTTCTTC.

This clonotype has a handful of counts. The chain employs TRBV18 and TRBJ1-1; possible D gene TRBD1, 6 bases. The V gene's germline CDR1 is KGHSH and CDR2 LQKENI. Trimming left V 4 bases short and J 3 bases short, with 9 bases between. CDR3 length: 13 amino acids. The CDR3 protein is CASSRGGYTEAFF. In DNA, the CDR3 is TGTGCCAGCTCACGAGGGGGGTACACTGAAGCTTTCTTT.

The gene calls are TRBV28 and TRBJ2-3, with 9 nucleotides matching TRBD1. The CDR3 is 14 residues long. The trim removed 6 bases at V and 2 bases at J, leaving 3 bases unmatched. CDR1 MDHEN and CDR2 SYDVKM come from the germline V gene. CDR3 sequence reads: CASRGQGVTDTQYF. The CDR3 nucleotides read TGTGCCAGCAGGGGACAGGGCGTCACAGATACGCAGTATTTT. Drawing the rest from reference TRBV28 and TRBJ2-3, the complete variable domain is DVKVTQSSRYLVKRTGEKVFLECVQDMDHENMFWYRQDPGLGLRLIYFSYDVKMKEKGDIPEGYSVSREKKERFSLILESASTNQTSMYLCASRGQGVTDTQYFGPGTRLTVL.

The rearrangement uses TRBV5-1 and TRBJ2-3; TRBD1 matches at 7 bases. CDR3 length: 15 amino acids. The V and J ends lost 0 bases and 2 bases, in that order; junction bases with no gene match: 3. Germline CDR1 and CDR2: SGHRS and YFSETQ. The chain's CDR3 is CASSLAGTVTDTQYF. The CDR3 nucleotides are TGCGCCAGCAGCTTGGCGGGGACAGTCACAGATACGCAGTATTTT.

The table lists this clonotype with a few counts. V usage is TRBV29-1 and J usage is TRBJ2-1; TRBD2 matches 10 bases. This CDR3 has 18 residues. Losses at the gene ends were 6 bases for V and 9 bases for J; bases not matched to a gene: 23. In germline, CDR1 is SQVTM, CDR2 ANQGSEA. The CDR3 DNA reads as TGCAGCGTAGCTGATGACGGCGTCCTAGCGGGAGTCCTGGGTGAGCAGTTCTTC. The encoded protein is CSVADDGVLAGVLGEQFF.

A few counts support this clonotype. The genes are TRBV19 and TRBJ1-1; D remains ambiguous. V was pared by 1 base and J by 11 bases, with 11 bases between. This CDR3 spans 12 amino acids. The germline V gene has CDR1 LNHDA and CDR2 SQIVND (reference sequence). CDR3 sequence (DNA): TGTGCCAGTAGTATAGCTGGGAGGCGGGCTTTCTTT. The encoded protein is CASSIAGRRAFF.

The rearrangement uses TRBV7-8 and TRBJ2-2; 9 nucleotides align to TRBD2. There are 17 residues in the CDR3. V was pared by 3 bases and J by 5 bases, with 10 bases of the junction left unmatched. Germline V gives CDR1 SGHVS, CDR2 FQNEAQ. The CDR3 spells CASSFRGGRAGTGELFF. DNA of the CDR3: TGTGCCAGCAGCTTTAGGGGCGGGAGGGCCGGGACCGGGGAGCTGTTTTTT.

This chain uses TRBV12-3 or TRBV12-4 with TRBJ2-1; 12 bases are a match to TRBD2. The CDR3 is 15 residues long. V trimming: 6 bases; J trimming: 4 bases; junction bases outside the gene matches: 4. This CDR3 reads CASRQGTSGYNEQFF. In DNA, the CDR3 is TGTGCCAGCAGACAGGGGACTAGCGGGTACAATGAGCAGTTCTTC.

In its sample, this clonotype was seen a few times. The chain uses TRBV20-1 and TRBJ2-3, with D possibly being TRBD2 (5 bases). The germline CDR1 and CDR2 sequences are DFQATT and SNEGSKA (reference sequence). The V and J ends lost 0 bases and 1 base respectively, with 20 bases between them. The CDR3 length is 18 residues. CDR3 sequence (DNA): TGCAGTGCTAGAGATAGAGGGAGAACGGTGGTTGGCACAGATACGCAGTATTTT. It is translated as CSARDRGRTVVGTDTQYF.

The chain is built from TRBV4-3 and TRBJ1-1; D not certain. Per germline, CDR1 LGHNA and CDR2 YSLEER. Trimming shortened V by 1 base and J by 5 bases, and 11 bases separated the two germline ends. The CDR3 is 14 amino acids. CDR3 nucleotides: TGCGCCAGCAGCCAAGGCGAGGGTTGGACTGAAGCTTTCTTT. It translates to CASSQGEGWTEAFF.

The J gene is TRBJ1-4, the V gene TRBV20-1; tentatively, D is TRBD1 (6 bases). The V end was cut by 5 bases, the J end by 5 bases, with 15 bases between. Per the germline V gene, CDR1 is DFQATT and CDR2 is SNEGSKA (reference sequence). The CDR3 length is 14 residues. The CDR3 loop is CSAQRGALNEKLFF. The CDR3 DNA sequence: TGCAGTGCTCAAAGGGGGGCCCTGAATGAAAAACTGTTTTTT.

This clonotype was observed a few times. The rearrangement joins TRBV5-1 to TRBJ1-4, with a possible D match to TRBD1 (5 bases). This CDR3 has 13 residues. In germline, CDR1 is SGHRS, CDR2 YFSETQ. Deletions cut 2 bases from V and 6 bases from J, with 8 bases between. CDR3 residues: CASSLQGDEKLFF. CDR3 nucleotide sequence: TGCGCCAGCAGCTTACAAGGGGATGAAAAACTGTTTTTT.

The rearrangement uses TRBV7-9 and TRBJ2-7; no clear D. Trimming left V 0 bases short and J 2 bases short, with 8 bases between. CDR1 and CDR2 (germline): SEHNR, FQNEAQ (reference sequence). The CDR3 sequence is 14 residues long. CDR3: CASSLAVSTYEQYF. Here the CDR3 DNA reads TGTGCCAGCAGCTTAGCGGTCTCAACCTACGAGCAGTACTTC.

J is TRBJ1-2 and V is TRBV7-3; 7 bases agree with TRBD1. V gave up 4 bases and J gave up 6 bases; unmatched junction bases: 5. The CDR3 extends over 13 amino acids. The germline V gene encodes CDR1 SGHTA and CDR2 FQGTGA. CDR3 loop: CASSSMDRHGYTF. CDR3 in DNA: TGTGCCAGCAGCTCCATGGACAGGCATGGCTACACCTTC.

The chain joins TRBV12-3 or TRBV12-4 to TRBJ2-4; D may match TRBD1 or TRBD2 (5 bases each). The CDR3 contains 12 residues. The V end lost 8 bases, the J end lost 2 bases, and 7 bases lay between the germline ends. The CDR3 protein is CASEGPKNIQYF. CDR3 nucleotides: TGTGCCAGCGAGGGGCCCAAAAACATTCAGTACTTC.